One and the same sample provided the 6 T cell receptor beta chains below, sequenced in a study of blood T cells in healthy people across ages. The authors ran a second PCR of roughly 7 to 11 cycles using a sample-barcoded 5' primer and a J-beta primer mix. MiXCR was run by TCRdb on the 5' RACE reads, yielding one entry per CDR3 protein. The sample yields around 1.5 million distinct CDR3 sequences, approximately 40% seen once. Sequenced material: blood. The receptors derive from a woman younger than 35 in good health.

J is TRBJ2-1 and V is TRBV20-1; D not resolved. Germline CDR1 is DFQATT and CDR2 is SNEGSKA (reference sequence). V was clipped by 5 bases and J by 8 bases, with 19 bases between them. The CDR3 contains 14 residues. CDR3 amino acids: CSAPDDVGTDEQFF. DNA of the CDR3: TGCAGTGCTCCGGACGACGTGGGAACAGATGAGCAGTTCTTC.

Of note for this clonotype: Compared with germline, one end of the junction differs, possibly owing to a read error. The chain carries TRBV2 and TRBJ1-6; TRBD1 matches 7 bases. This CDR3 is 16 amino acids long. Germline V gene lookup returns CDR1 SNHLY and CDR2 FYNNEI. The CDR3 region has the DNA TGTGCCAGCAGCTATCTTCCCGGGACAGATAATTCACCCCTCAACTTT. Its protein product is CASSYLPGTDNSPLNF.

The rearrangement links TRBV5-1 to TRBJ2-1; tentative D call: TRBD2 (5 bases). The CDR3 covers 16 residues. The germline V and J ends were trimmed by 3 bases and 7 bases, with 20 bases remaining between them. CDR1 SGHRS and CDR2 YFSETQ come from the germline V gene. CDR3: CASSSGSREYRNEQFF. CDR3 coding DNA: TGCGCCAGCAGCTCCGGGTCACGGGAATATAGGAATGAGCAGTTCTTC.

The gene calls are TRBV28 and TRBJ1-5, with a tentative D call TRBD1 (5 bases). Looked up from germline, CDR1 is MDHEN and CDR2 is SYDVKM. V lost 4 bases to trimming and J lost 0 bases, with 13 bases between them. CDR3 length equals 16 residues. The CDR3 DNA sequence: TGTGCCAGCAGTTCCGCCAGGGTCGGTAGCAATCAGCCCCAGCATTTT. Protein product: CASSSARVGSNQPQHF.

This clonotype was detected many times. This chain links TRBV5-1 with TRBJ1-2; D is uncertain. Germline CDR1 SGHRS, CDR2 YFSETQ. The CDR3 extends over 11 amino acids. The V gene lost 4 bases and the J gene lost 5 bases, with 6 bases spanning the gap. CDR3: CASSMEYGYTF. The CDR3 bases are TGCGCCAGCAGCATGGAGTATGGCTACACCTTC.

V is TRBV29-1 and J is TRBJ2-1; TRBD2 matches 12 bases. With V trimmed by 6 bases and J by 9 bases, 12 bases remained unmatched. The CDR3 totals 15 residues. Germline lookup yields CDR1 SQVTM and CDR2 ANQGSEA. The CDR3 loop is CSVPGASGRATEQFF. The CDR3, as DNA: TGCAGCGTCCCAGGGGCTAGCGGGAGGGCCACTGAGCAGTTCTTC.